This TCR beta chain came from a study of blood T cell repertoires in COVID-19. At the level of the study: Samples taken during acute and convalescent COVID-19 were collected in the United States, Italy and Spain.

Sequencing used immunoSEQ multiplex PCR; TCRdb keeps in-frame clones, though not all of them. The data show roughly 250,000 clones, with roughly 91% seen just once and just under 1% held by the top ten. The V end was cut by 2 bases, the J end by 7 bases, with 9 bases between. CDR3 size: 12 residues. From germline, CDR1 is MNHEY and CDR2 SVGAGI. The sequenced sample was peripheral blood. This rearrangement joins TRBV6-5 to TRBJ2-7; perhaps TRBD2 as D (5 bases). This TCR came from a woman in her 40s who had recovered from COVID-19. The CDR3 DNA reads as TGTGCCAGCAGTTACCCCACGGGGGAGCAGTACTTC. Translation gives CASSYPTGEQYF.